These 27 T cell receptor beta chains originate from one sample sequenced in a study of shared clonotypes between healthy human individuals. The data were produced by immunoSEQ multiplex PCR, yet TCRdb's version contains in-frame clones alone and is incomplete. The sample lists hundreds of thousands of clones; around 77% were seen once. Sequencing input: PBMCs. These receptors were obtained from a middle-aged woman in good health. Some clones in this sample may be carry-over from other donors' samples.

V and J are TRBV5-4 and TRBJ1-1; TRBD1 agrees at 9 bases. Germline values: CDR1 SGHNT, CDR2 YYREEE (reference sequence). This CDR3 contains 16 residues. Unmatched junction bases numbered 11, after V lost 4 bases and J lost 4 bases. Written as DNA, the CDR3 is TGTGCCAGCAGCCAAAATTACAGGGGGCTGGGCACTGAAGCTTTCTTT. This sequence encodes CASSQNYRGLGTEAFF.

The chain combines TRBV27 with TRBJ2-3; TRBD2 matches 7 bases. CDR3 length: 14 amino acids. The germline V gene encodes CDR1 MNHEY and CDR2 SMNVEV (reference sequence). Trimming removed 4 bases from V and 2 bases from J; junction bases left unmatched: 3. The chain's CDR3 is CASSYGRPTDTQYF. The CDR3, as DNA: TGTGCCAGCAGTTACGGGAGGCCCACAGATACGCAGTATTTT.

The V gene is TRBV27, the J gene TRBJ2-1; TRBD2 agrees at 7 bases. The CDR3 is 14 residues long. Germline values: CDR1 MNHEY, CDR2 SMNVEV (reference sequence). V lost 3 bases to trimming and J lost 7 bases; unmatched junction nucleotides: 6. DNA for the CDR3: TGTGCCAGCAGTTTGAGCGGGAATCTTAATGAGCAGTTCTTC. Translated, it gives CASSLSGNLNEQFF.

This chain connects TRBV10-1 to TRBJ1-4; 8 bases align to TRBD1. Germline loops: CDR1 WNHNN, CDR2 SYGVQD (reference sequence). V lost 8 bases and J lost 7; bases outside the gene matches: 12. The CDR3 loop spans 15 amino acids. CDR3 in DNA: TGCGCCAGCGGCCGGGACAGGAGAGTCGGTGAAAAACTGTTTTTT. Amino acid sequence: CASGRDRRVGEKLFF.

This clone was seen more than once but under ten times. V is TRBV10-3 and J is TRBJ2-5; perhaps D is TRBD1 or TRBD2 (5 bases each). CDR3 length: 15 residues. CDR1 ENHRY and CDR2 SYGVKD come from the germline V gene. Trimming took 0 bases from V and 5 from J, leaving 13 bases between them. The CDR3 nucleotides are TGTGCCATCAGTGAGTCTGAGGGGCTTAGGGAGACCCAGTACTTC. Translation gives CAISESEGLRETQYF.

J is TRBJ2-5 and V is TRBV11-2; TRBD1 might be the D (6 bases). CDR3 size: 16 residues. V was pared by 4 bases and J by 5 bases, with 20 bases between. Germline V gene data show CDR1 as SGHAT and CDR2 as FQNNGV. The CDR3 coding sequence is TGTGCCAGCAGCTCCGCCGCTGGGGGCCGCGAGGAGACCCAGTACTTC. Amino acid sequence: CASSSAAGGREETQYF.

This chain uses TRBV7-3 with TRBJ2-2; 10 nucleotides match TRBD1. The CDR3 length is 15 residues. V lost 5 bases, J lost 5 bases, and 5 bases stayed unmatched. Per the germline V gene, CDR1 is SGHTA and CDR2 is FQGTGA. CDR3 in amino acids: CASSRGQGYTGELFF. In DNA form, the CDR3 reads TGTGCCAGCAGCCGGGGACAGGGGTATACCGGGGAGCTGTTTTTT. The full variable domain, in which reference TRBV7-3 and TRBJ2-2 provide the parts outside the CDR3, is GAGVSQTPSNKVTEKGKYVELRCDPISGHTALYWYRQSLGQGPEFLIYFQGTGAADDSGLPNDRFFAVRPEGSVSTLKIQRTERGDSAVYLCASSRGQGYTGELFFGEGSRLTVL.

This clone was seen more than once but under ten times. The chain recombines TRBV28 with TRBJ2-5, with 13 positions matching TRBD2. The J call may be faulty, since TRBJ2-7 better matches the DNA end. This CDR3 is 15 amino acids long. From germline, CDR1 is MDHEN and CDR2 SYDVKM. CDR3 coding DNA: TGTGCCAGCAGACCCGGGACTAGCGGGATCTCCGAGCAGTACTTC. This gives the protein CASRPGTSGISEQYF.

This sequence joins TRBV29-1 and TRBJ2-4; 8 bases align to TRBD2. Losses at the gene ends were 6 bases for V and 1 base for J; bases not matched to a gene: 5. The germline V gene encodes CDR1 SQVTM and CDR2 ANQGSEA. This CDR3 has 14 residues. The CDR3 DNA sequence: TGCAGCGTAGGGACTAGTGGGGCCAAAAACATTCAGTACTTC. Protein sequence: CSVGTSGAKNIQYF.

As for this clone: A single base separates this from a much larger clone, so it may be a read error. The V call is TRBV30, the J call TRBJ2-6; TRBD2 might be the D (6 bases). The CDR3 is made up of 15 amino acids. The V gene's germline CDR1 is GTSNPN and CDR2 SVGIG (reference sequence). The CDR3 DNA is TGTGCCTGGAGTTCGGGGGTACGAGGGGCCAACGTCCCGACTTTC. Translated, it gives CAWSSGVRGANVPTF.

On this clone: A much more abundant neighbour one base away suggests this may be a read error. The rearrangement uses TRBV7-8 and TRBJ2-5; D ambiguous. This CDR3 contains 18 residues. V was clipped by 1 base and J by 2 bases, with 20 bases between them. Germline V CDR1 and CDR2: SGHVS, FQNEAQ. Here the CDR3 DNA reads TGTGCCAGCAGCTTAGTCAGGTCCTCACGGGCTAGACAAGAGACCCAGTACTTC. It yields the protein CASSLVRSSRARQETQYF.

Notes on this clone: This may be a read error: a much more frequent sequence differs by one nucleotide. The gene calls are TRBV19 and TRBJ2-3, with TRBD2 matching 10 bases. Germline loops: CDR1 LNHDA, CDR2 SQIVND (reference sequence). The CDR3 has 15 residues. The CDR3 DNA reads TGTGCCAGTAGTATGGGACTAGCGAGCACAGATGCGCAGTATTTT. This sequence encodes CASSMGLASTDAQYF.

As to this clone: A much larger clone lies a single base off, so this may be a read error. This chain links TRBV28 with TRBJ2-5; 8 bases are shared with TRBD2. Per germline, CDR1 MDHEN and CDR2 SYDVKM. The CDR3 runs to 16 residues. The CDR3 nucleotides are TGTACCAGCAGTTTATATAAAGGCGGGGGGCCCGAGACCCAGTACTTC. Encoded protein: CTSSLYKGGGPETQYF.

This clone appeared once. The J gene is TRBJ2-1, the V gene TRBV19; D tentatively reads TRBD1 or TRBD2 (5 bases each). CDR3 size: 14 residues. Germline V gene data show CDR1 as LNHDA and CDR2 as SQIVND (reference sequence). V was clipped by 5 bases and J by 11 bases, with 19 bases between them. CDR3 region: CASSAGGSAVKQFF. CDR3 nucleotides: TGTGCCAGTAGTGCTGGGGGTTCGGCGGTTAAGCAGTTCTTC.

The chain uses TRBV5-1 and TRBJ1-1, with D hard to call. Germline V gene data show CDR1 as SGHRS and CDR2 as YFSETQ. The CDR3 is 12 residues long. Trimming pared 0 bases from V and 7 bases from J, leaving 7 bases between. The CDR3 sequence: CASSLAGSEAFF. The CDR3 bases are TGCGCCAGCAGCTTGGCGGGCAGTGAAGCTTTCTTT.

To note about this clone: A single base is all that separates this from a far larger clone, so a read error is likely. The V gene is TRBV2, the J gene TRBJ2-2, with D perhaps matching TRBD1 (6 bases). Between the trimmed V and J ends, which lost 8 bases and 4 bases, there was a span of 20 bases. Looked up from germline, CDR1 is SNHLY and CDR2 is FYNNEI. The CDR3 sequence is 16 residues long. This CDR3 is CASSGTRVGLTGELFF. The DNA for the CDR3 is TGTGCCAGCTCCGGGACACGGGTCGGTCTCACCGGGGAGCTGTTTTTT.

The V call is TRBV10-3, the J call TRBJ2-5, with 7 bases aligning to TRBD2. The CDR3 consists of 14 residues. V was pared by 4 bases and J by 5 bases, with 7 bases of the junction left unmatched. Per germline, CDR1 ENHRY and CDR2 SYGVKD. The CDR3 DNA reads as TGTGCCATCAGTGTAGGCGGGAGTGGGGAGACCCAGTACTTC. Protein sequence: CAISVGGSGETQYF.

The rearrangement joins TRBV19 to TRBJ1-3, with D unresolved. There are 16 residues in the CDR3. Per the germline V gene, CDR1 is LNHDA and CDR2 is SQIVND (reference sequence). V was cut by 9 bases and J by 1 base, with 19 bases left in between. The CDR3 region has the DNA TGTGCCAGGTGGCGAGAGGGAATGGGATCTGGAAACACCATATATTTT. Translation: CARWREGMGSGNTIYF. Variable domain in full (rest from reference TRBV19 and TRBJ1-3): DGGITQSPKYLFRKEGQNVTLSCEQNLNHDAMYWYRQDPGQGLRLIYYSQIVNDFQKGDIAEGYSVSREKKESFPLTVTSAQKNPTAFYLCARWREGMGSGNTIYFGEGSWLTVV.

CDR3 bases: TGTGCCAGCAGGCTAGGCCTGAACACTGAAGCTTTCTTT. It yields the protein CASRLGLNTEAFF. The J gene is TRBJ1-1, the V gene TRBV27; D is unresolved. V dropped 6 bases and J dropped 0 bases, with 8 bases sitting between them. The CDR3 loop spans 13 amino acids. Per the germline V gene, CDR1 is MNHEY and CDR2 is SMNVEV (reference sequence).

The rearrangement uses TRBV14 and TRBJ1-4, with TRBD1 matching 7 bases. CDR1 is SGHDN, CDR2 FVKESK, per germline. The CDR3 sequence is 14 residues long. V shed 5 bases and J 8 bases; nucleotides not matched to a gene: 8. The CDR3 bases are TGTGCCAGCAGCAAACAGGGGTTCGGAGAAAAACTGTTTTTT. Translation gives CASSKQGFGEKLFF.

Note on this clone: A read error likely explains this, since a far larger clone differs by one base. The rearrangement joins TRBV2 to TRBJ1-2; D perhaps matches TRBD1 (5 bases). Per germline, CDR1 SNHLY and CDR2 FYNNEI. Trimming left V 8 bases short and J 2 bases short, with 12 bases between. CDR3 size: 13 residues. This CDR3 reads CASGVQVNYGYTF. CDR3 coding DNA: TGTGCCAGCGGGGTACAGGTAAACTATGGCTACACCTTC. Full variable domain (outside the CDR3, taken from reference TRBV2 and TRBJ1-2): EPEVTQTPSHQVTQMGQEVILRCVPISNHLYFYWYRQILGQKVEFLVSFYNNEISEKSEIFDDQFSVERPDGSNFTLKIRSTKLEDSAMYFCASGVQVNYGYTFGSGTRLTVV.

The chain recombines TRBV15 with TRBJ2-1; a possible D gene is TRBD2 (6 bases). Trimming took 1 base from V and 3 from J, leaving 7 bases between them. There are 14 residues in the CDR3. Germline loops: CDR1 LNHNV, CDR2 YYDKDF (reference sequence). The CDR3 spells CATSRGGVYNEQFF. CDR3 nucleotides: TGTGCCACCAGCAGAGGGGGGGTCTACAATGAGCAGTTCTTC.

This sequence joins TRBV6-5 and TRBJ1-2; the match to TRBD1 covers 10 bases. The CDR3 length is 15 residues. The germline gives CDR1 MNHEY, CDR2 SVGAGI. The trim removed 4 bases at V and 7 bases at J, leaving 9 bases unmatched. The CDR3 spells CASSLGQGFLAGYTF. The CDR3 DNA reads as TGTGCCAGCAGTTTGGGACAGGGGTTTCTAGCTGGCTACACCTTC.

The chain recombines TRBV15 with TRBJ2-1; 9 nucleotides align to TRBD1. From germline, CDR1 is LNHNV and CDR2 YYDKDF (reference sequence). CDR3 length equals 15 residues. The J segment lost 1 base and the V segment lost 5 bases, leaving 3 bases of the junction unmatched. The CDR3 DNA reads TGTGCCACCAGCCTGGGGACAGGGTCCTACAATGAGCAGTTCTTC. It yields the protein CATSLGTGSYNEQFF.

The chain is built from TRBV10-3 and TRBJ2-3; D unresolved. CDR3 length equals 13 residues. V gave up 8 bases and J gave up 2 bases, with 11 bases separating them. From germline, CDR1 is ENHRY and CDR2 SYGVKD. CDR3 protein: CAIHSTATDTQYF. As DNA, the CDR3 is TGTGCCATCCACTCTACTGCCACAGATACGCAGTATTTT.

In regard to this clone: This could be a read error, since a much larger clone is one nucleotide away. The chain carries TRBV7-2 and TRBJ2-3; possible D gene TRBD2, 7 bases. From germline, CDR1 is SGHTA and CDR2 FQGNSA. Deletions cut 9 bases from V and 3 bases from J, with 13 bases between. This CDR3 comprises 13 residues. The CDR3 sequence: CARGGAGTDTQYF. CDR3 nucleotide sequence: TGTGCCAGGGGGGGGGCAGGAACAGATACGCAGTATTTT.

Concerning this clone: A read error likely explains this, since a far larger clone differs by one base. Other DNA sequences in the sample encode the same CDR3. The chain links TRBV4-3 to TRBJ2-1; maybe TRBD2 (5 bases). Germline CDR1 LGHNA, CDR2 YSLEER. There are 12 residues in the CDR3. CDR3 sequence reads: CASSDGNNEQFF. Here the CDR3 DNA reads TGCGCCAGCAGCGACGGGAACAACGAGCAGTTCTTC.